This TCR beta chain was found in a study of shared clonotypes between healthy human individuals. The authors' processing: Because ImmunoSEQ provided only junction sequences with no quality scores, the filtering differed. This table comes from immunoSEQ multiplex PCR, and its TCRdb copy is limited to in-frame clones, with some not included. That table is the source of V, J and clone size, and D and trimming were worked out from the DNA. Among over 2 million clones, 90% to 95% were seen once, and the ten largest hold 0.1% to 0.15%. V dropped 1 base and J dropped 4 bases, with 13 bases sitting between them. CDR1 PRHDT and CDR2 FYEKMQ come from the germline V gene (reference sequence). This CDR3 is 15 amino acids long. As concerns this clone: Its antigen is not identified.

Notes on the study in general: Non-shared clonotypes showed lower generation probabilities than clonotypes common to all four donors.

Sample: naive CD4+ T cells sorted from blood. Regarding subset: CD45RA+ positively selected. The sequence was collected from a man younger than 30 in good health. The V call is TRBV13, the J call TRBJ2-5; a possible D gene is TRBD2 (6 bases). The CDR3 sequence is CASSLVGREVETQYF. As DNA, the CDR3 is TGTGCCAGCAGCTTAGTTGGCAGGGAGGTAGAGACCCAGTACTTC.